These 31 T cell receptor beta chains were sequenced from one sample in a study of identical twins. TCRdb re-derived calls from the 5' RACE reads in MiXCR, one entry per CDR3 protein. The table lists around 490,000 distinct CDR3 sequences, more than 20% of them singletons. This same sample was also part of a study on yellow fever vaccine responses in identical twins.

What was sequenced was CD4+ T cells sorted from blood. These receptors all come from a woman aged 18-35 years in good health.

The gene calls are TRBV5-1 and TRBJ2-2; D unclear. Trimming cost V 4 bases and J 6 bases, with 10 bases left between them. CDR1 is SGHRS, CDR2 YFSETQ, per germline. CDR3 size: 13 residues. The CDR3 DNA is TGCGCCAGCAGCGGAACGCAGGCCGGGGAGCTGTTTTTT. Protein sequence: CASSGTQAGELFF.

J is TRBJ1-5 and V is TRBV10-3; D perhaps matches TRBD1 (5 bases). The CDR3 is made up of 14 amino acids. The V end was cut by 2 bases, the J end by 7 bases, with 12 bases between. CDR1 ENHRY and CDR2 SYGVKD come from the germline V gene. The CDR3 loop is CAISEREGRQPQHF. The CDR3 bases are TGTGCCATCAGTGAGAGGGAGGGGAGGCAGCCCCAGCATTTT.

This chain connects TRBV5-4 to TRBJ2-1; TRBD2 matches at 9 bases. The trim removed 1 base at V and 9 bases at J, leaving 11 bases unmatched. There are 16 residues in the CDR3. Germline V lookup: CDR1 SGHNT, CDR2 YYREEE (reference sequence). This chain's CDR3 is CASSLSSSGLAVEQFF. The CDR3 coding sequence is TGTGCCAGCAGCTTGTCTTCGTCGGGACTAGCTGTTGAGCAGTTCTTC.

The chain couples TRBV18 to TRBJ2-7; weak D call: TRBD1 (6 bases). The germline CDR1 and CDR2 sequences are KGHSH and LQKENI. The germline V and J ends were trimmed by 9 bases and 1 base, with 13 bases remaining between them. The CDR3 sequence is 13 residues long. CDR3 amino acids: CASGEGGSYEQYF. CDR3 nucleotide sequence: TGTGCCAGTGGGGAAGGGGGTTCCTACGAGCAGTACTTC.

CDR3 amino acids: CASSLVTGLAGYTSTDTQYF. CDR3 in DNA: TGTGCCAGCAGTTTAGTAACTGGTCTAGCGGGATACACTAGCACAGATACGCAGTATTTT. The rearrangement joins TRBV12-3 or TRBV12-4 to TRBJ2-3; 9 nucleotides agree with TRBD2. Trimming took 1 base from V and 0 from J; bases not matched to a gene: 14. The CDR3 is 20 amino acids.

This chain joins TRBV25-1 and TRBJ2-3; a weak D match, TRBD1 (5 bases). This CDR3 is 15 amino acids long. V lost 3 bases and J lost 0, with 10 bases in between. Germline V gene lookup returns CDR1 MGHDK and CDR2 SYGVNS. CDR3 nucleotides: TGTGCCAGCAGTGATTCCAGGGTTAGCACAGATACGCAGTATTTT. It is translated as CASSDSRVSTDTQYF.

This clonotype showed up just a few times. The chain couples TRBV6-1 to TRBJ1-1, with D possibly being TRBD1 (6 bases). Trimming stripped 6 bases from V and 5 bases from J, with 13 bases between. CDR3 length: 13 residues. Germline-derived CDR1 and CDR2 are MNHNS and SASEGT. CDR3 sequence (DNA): TGTGCCAGCAGAAAAACAGGGAGTACTGAAGCTTTCTTT. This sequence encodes CASRKTGSTEAFF.

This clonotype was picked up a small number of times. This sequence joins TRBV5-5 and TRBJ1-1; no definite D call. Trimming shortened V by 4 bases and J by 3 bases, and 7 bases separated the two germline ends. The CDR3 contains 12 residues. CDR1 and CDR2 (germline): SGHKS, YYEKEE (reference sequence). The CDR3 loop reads CASSSEDTEAFF. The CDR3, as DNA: TGTGCCAGCAGCAGTGAGGACACTGAAGCTTTCTTT.

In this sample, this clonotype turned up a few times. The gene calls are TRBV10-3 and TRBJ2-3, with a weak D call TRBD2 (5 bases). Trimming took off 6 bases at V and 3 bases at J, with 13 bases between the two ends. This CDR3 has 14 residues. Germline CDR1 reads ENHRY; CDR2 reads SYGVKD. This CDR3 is CAISRTAGTDTQYF. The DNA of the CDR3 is TGTGCCATCAGCCGGACTGCCGGTACAGATACGCAGTATTTT.

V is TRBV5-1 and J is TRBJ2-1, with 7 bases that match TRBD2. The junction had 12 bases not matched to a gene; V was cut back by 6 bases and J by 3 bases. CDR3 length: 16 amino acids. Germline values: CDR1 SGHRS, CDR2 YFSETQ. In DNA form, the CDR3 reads TGCGCCAGCATAAATCGCACGGGGGGATTCTACAATGAGCAGTTCTTC. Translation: CASINRTGGFYNEQFF.

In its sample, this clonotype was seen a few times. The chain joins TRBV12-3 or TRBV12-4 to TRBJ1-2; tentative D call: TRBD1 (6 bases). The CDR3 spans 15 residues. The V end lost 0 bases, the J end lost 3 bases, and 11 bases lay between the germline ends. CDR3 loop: CASSLALTGDYGYTF. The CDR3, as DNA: TGTGCCAGCAGTTTAGCGTTGACAGGAGACTATGGCTACACCTTC.

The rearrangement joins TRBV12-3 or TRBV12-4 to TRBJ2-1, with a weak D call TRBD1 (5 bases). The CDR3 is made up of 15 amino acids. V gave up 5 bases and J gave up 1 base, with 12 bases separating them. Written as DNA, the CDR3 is TGTGCCAGCAGTCCTATGCAGGGTTCCTACAATGAGCAGTTCTTC. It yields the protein CASSPMQGSYNEQFF.

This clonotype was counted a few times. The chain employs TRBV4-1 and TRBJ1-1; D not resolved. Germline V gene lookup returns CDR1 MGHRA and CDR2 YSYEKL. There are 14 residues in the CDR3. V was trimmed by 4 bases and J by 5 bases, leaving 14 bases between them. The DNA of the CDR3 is TGCGCCAGCAGCCCGGGTTTCGGTCCAACTGAAGCTTTCTTT. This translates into CASSPGFGPTEAFF.

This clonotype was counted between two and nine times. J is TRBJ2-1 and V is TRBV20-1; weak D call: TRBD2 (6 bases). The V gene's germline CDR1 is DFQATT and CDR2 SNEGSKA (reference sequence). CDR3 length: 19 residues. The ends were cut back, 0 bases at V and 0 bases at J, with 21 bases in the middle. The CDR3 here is CSARDQAIAEERSYNEQFF. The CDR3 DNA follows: TGCAGTGCTAGAGATCAGGCAATAGCGGAGGAACGCTCCTACAATGAGCAGTTCTTC.

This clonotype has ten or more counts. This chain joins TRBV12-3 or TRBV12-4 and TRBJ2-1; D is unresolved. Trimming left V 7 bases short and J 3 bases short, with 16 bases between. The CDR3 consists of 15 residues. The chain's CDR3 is CASTASRVVYNEQFF. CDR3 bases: TGTGCCAGCACCGCCTCACGGGTAGTCTACAATGAGCAGTTCTTC.

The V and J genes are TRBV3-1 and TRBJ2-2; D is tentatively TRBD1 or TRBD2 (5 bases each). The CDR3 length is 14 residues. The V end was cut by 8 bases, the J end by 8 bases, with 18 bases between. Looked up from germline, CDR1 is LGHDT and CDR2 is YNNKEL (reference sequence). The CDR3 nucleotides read TGTGCCAGCCAACCGGGACCCCATGAAGGGGAGCTGTTTTTT. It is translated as CASQPGPHEGELFF.

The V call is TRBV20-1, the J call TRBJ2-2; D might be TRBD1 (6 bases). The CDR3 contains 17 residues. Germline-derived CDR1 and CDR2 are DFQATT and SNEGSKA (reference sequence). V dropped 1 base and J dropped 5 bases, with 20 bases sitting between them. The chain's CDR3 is CSARGGRGLGRTGELFF. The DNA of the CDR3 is TGCAGTGCTAGAGGGGGCAGGGGATTAGGCAGGACCGGGGAGCTGTTTTTT.

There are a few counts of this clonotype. The CDR3 sequence: CAISGLAGTSYNEQFF. The CDR3 nucleotides read TGTGCCATCAGTGGACTAGCGGGGACGAGCTACAATGAGCAGTTCTTC. The chain is built from TRBV10-3 and TRBJ2-1; TRBD2 matches at 11 bases. Germline values: CDR1 ENHRY, CDR2 SYGVKD. V lost 4 bases to trimming and J lost 3 bases; unmatched junction nucleotides: 5. The CDR3 is 16 residues long.

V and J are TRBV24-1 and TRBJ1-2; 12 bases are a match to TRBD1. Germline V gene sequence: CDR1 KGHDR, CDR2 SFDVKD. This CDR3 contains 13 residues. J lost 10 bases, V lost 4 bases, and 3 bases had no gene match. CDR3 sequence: CATSDRDRGLYTF. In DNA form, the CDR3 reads TGTGCCACCAGTGACCGGGACAGGGGGCTCTACACCTTC.

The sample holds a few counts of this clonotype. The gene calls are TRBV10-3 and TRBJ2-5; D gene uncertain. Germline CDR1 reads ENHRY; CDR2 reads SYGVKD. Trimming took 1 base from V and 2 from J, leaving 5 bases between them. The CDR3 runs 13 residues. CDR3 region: CAISEWNQETQYF. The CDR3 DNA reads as TGTGCCATCAGTGAGTGGAATCAAGAGACCCAGTACTTC.

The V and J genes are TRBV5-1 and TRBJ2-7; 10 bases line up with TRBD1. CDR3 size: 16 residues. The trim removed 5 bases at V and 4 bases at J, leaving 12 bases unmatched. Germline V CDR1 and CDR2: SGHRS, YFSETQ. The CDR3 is CASRIVAGTGVYEQYF. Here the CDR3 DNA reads TGCGCCAGCAGGATAGTTGCCGGGACAGGGGTGTACGAGCAGTACTTC.

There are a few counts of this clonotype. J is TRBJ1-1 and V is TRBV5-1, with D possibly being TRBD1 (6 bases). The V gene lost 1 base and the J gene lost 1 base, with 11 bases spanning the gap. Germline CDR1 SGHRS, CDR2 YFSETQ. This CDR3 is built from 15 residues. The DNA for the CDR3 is TGCGCCAGCAGCTTGTCCGGACAGCGGAACACTGAAGCTTTCTTT. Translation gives CASSLSGQRNTEAFF.

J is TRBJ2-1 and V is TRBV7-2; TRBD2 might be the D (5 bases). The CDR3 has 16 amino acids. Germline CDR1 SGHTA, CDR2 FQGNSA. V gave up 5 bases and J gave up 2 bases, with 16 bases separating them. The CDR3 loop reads CASSNSPDSAYNEQFF. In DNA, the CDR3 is TGTGCCAGCAGCAACTCCCCGGACTCTGCCTACAATGAGCAGTTCTTC.

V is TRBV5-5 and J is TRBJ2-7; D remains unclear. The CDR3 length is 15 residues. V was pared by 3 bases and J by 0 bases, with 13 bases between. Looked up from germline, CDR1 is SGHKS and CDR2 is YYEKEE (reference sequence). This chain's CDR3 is CASSSGFWSSYEQYF. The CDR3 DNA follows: TGTGCCAGCAGCTCCGGGTTCTGGAGCTCCTACGAGCAGTACTTC.

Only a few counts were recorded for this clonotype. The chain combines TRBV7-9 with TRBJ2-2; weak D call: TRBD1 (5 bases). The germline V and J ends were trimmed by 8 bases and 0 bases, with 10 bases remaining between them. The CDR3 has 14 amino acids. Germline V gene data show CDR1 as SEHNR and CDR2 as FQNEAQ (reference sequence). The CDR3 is CASARTPNTGELFF. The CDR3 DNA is TGTGCCAGCGCTCGGACACCGAACACCGGGGAGCTGTTTTTT.

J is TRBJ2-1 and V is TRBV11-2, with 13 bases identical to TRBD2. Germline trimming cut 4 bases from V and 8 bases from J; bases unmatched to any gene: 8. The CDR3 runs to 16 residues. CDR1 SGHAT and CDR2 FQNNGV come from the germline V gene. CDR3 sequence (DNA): TGTGCCAGCAGCTCACTACTAGCGGGGGGGCCGGATGAGCAGTTCTTC. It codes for CASSSLLAGGPDEQFF. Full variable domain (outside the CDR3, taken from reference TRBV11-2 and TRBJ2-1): EAGVAQSPRYKIIEKRQSVAFWCNPISGHATLYWYQQILGQGPKLLIQFQNNGVVDDSQLPKDRFSAERLKGVDSTLKIQPAKLEDSAVYLCASSSLLAGGPDEQFFGPGTRLTVL.

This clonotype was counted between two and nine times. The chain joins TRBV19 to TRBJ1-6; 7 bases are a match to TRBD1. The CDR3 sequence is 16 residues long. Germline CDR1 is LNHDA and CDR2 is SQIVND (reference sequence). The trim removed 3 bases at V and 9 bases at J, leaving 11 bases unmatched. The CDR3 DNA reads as TGTGCCAGTAGTATCTTTTCGGGACAGTCACCTTCACCCCTCCACTTT. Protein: CASSIFSGQSPSPLHF.

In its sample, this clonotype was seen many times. CDR3 sequence (DNA): TGTGCCAGCTCACCATCCGGGCTAGCGTCGGTCGATGAGCAGTTCTTC. This gives the protein CASSPSGLASVDEQFF. The chain links TRBV18 to TRBJ2-1, with a tentative D call TRBD2 (6 bases). CDR1 is KGHSH, CDR2 LQKENI, per germline. The CDR3 totals 16 residues. Trimming left V 2 bases short and J 8 bases short, with 19 bases between. The variable domain in full, completed from reference TRBV18 and TRBJ2-1, reads NAGVMQNPRHLVRRRGQEARLRCSPMKGHSHVYWYRQLPEEGLKFMVYLQKENIIDESGMPKERFSAEFPKEGPSILRIQQVVRGDSAAYFCASSPSGLASVDEQFFGPGTRLTVL.

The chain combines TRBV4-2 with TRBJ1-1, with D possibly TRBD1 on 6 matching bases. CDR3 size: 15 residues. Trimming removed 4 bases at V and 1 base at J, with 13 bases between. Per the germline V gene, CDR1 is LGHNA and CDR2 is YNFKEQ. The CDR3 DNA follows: TGTGCCAGCAGCCCGTTCACAGGGCAGAACACTGAAGCTTTCTTT. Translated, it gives CASSPFTGQNTEAFF.

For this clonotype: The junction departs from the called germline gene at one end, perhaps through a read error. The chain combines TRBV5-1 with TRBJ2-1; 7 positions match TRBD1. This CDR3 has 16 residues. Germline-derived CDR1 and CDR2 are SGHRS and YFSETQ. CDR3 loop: CGSSFLGAGGLNEQFF. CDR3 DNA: TGCGGCAGCAGCTTCTTAGGAGCAGGGGGATTGAATGAGCAGTTCTTC.

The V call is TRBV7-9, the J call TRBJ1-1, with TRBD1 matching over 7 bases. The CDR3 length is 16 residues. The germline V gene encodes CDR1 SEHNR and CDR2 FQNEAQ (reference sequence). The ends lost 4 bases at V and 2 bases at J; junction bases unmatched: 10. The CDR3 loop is CASSSPRDSPNTEAFF. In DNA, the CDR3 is TGTGCCAGCAGCTCACCCAGGGACAGCCCTAACACTGAAGCTTTCTTT.